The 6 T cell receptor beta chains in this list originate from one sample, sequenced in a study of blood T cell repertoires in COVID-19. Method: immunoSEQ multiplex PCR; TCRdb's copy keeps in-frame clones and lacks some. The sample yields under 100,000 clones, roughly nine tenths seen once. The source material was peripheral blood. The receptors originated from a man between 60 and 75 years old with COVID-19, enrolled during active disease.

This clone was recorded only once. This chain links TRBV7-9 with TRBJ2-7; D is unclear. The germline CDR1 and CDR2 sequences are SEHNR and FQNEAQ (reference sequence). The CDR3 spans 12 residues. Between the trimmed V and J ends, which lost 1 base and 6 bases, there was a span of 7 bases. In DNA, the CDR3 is TGTGCCAGCAGCTTAGGCCAGTTCGAGCAGTACTTC. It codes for CASSLGQFEQYF. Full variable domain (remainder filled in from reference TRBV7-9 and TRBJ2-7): DTGVSQNPRHKITKRGQNVTFRCDPISEHNRLYWYRQTLGQGPEFLTYFQNEAQLEKSRLLSDRFSAERPKGSFSTLEIQRTEQGDSAMYLCASSLGQFEQYFGPGTRLTVT.

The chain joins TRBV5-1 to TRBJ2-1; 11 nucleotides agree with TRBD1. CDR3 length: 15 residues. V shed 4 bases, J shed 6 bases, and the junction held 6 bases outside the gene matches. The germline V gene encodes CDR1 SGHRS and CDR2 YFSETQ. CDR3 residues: CASSGGQGVANEQFF. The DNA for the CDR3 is TGCGCCAGCAGCGGGGGACAGGGGGTGGCCAATGAGCAGTTCTTC.

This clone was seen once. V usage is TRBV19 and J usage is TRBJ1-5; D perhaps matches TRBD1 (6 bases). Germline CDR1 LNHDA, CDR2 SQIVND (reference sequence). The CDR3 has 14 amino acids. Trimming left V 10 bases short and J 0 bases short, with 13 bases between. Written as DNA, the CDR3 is TGTGCCACCCAGGGGCGCCATAGCAATCAGCCCCAGCATTTT. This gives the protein CATQGRHSNQPQHF. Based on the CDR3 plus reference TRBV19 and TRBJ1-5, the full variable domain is DGGITQSPKYLFRKEGQNVTLSCEQNLNHDAMYWYRQDPGQGLRLIYYSQIVNDFQKGDIAEGYSVSREKKESFPLTVTSAQKNPTAFYLCATQGRHSNQPQHFGDGTRLSIL.

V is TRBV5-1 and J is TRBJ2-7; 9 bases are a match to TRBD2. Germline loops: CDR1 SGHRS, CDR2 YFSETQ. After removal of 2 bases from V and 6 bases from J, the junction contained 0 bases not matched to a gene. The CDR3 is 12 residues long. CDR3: CASSFSGGEQYF. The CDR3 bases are TGCGCCAGCAGCTTTAGCGGGGGCGAGCAGTACTTC.

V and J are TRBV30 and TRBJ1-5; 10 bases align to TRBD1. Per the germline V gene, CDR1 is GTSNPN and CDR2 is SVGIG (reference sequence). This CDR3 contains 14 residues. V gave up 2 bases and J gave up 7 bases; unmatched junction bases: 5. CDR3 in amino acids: CAWSWGQGRQPQHF. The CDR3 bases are TGTGCCTGGAGTTGGGGACAGGGGCGCCAGCCCCAGCATTTT. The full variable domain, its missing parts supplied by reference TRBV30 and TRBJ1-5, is SQTIHQWPATLVQPVGSPLSLECTVEGTSNPNLYWYRQAAGRGLQLLFYSVGIGQISSEVPQNLSASRPQDRQFILSSKKLLLSDSGFYLCAWSWGQGRQPQHFGDGTRLSIL.

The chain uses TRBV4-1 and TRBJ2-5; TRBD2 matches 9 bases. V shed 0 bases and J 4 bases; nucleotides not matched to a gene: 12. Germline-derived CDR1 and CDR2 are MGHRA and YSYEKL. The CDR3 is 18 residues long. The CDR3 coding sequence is TGCGCCAGCAGCCAAGAAGGACCACCGGCGGGAGGGGCAGAGACCCAGTACTTC. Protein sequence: CASSQEGPPAGGAETQYF.